A single sample is the source of the 28 T cell receptor beta chains below, sequenced in a study of cytomegalovirus exposure and HLA in healthy donors. Use of 60 Vbeta and 13 Jbeta primers characterized the PCR. Using immunoSEQ multiplex PCR, the repertoire was profiled, and TCRdb retains in-frame clones only, with some absent. The repertoire holds under 200,000 clones, with roughly four fifths as singletons. Sequenced sample: PBMCs. The receptors originated from a man aged 35-49 years in good health and CMV-seronegative.

This clone was recorded once. The chain carries TRBV25-1 and TRBJ2-7; TRBD1 matches at 9 bases. There are 15 residues in the CDR3. Germline-derived CDR1 and CDR2 are MGHDK and SYGVNS. The V gene end was trimmed by 4 bases and the J gene end by 5 bases; junction bases not matched to a gene: 9. DNA for the CDR3: TGTGCCAGCAGTGCCCGGGGACAGGGCCGAAACGAGCAGTACTTC. The encoded protein is CASSARGQGRNEQYF.

This chain links TRBV19 with TRBJ1-2; D may be TRBD1 (6 bases). Trimming took off 5 bases at V and 2 bases at J, with 15 bases between the two ends. Germline V gives CDR1 LNHDA, CDR2 SQIVND (reference sequence). The CDR3 sequence is 15 residues long. CDR3 sequence reads: CASSDGGVGNYGYTF. The CDR3 DNA is TGTGCCAGTAGTGATGGGGGCGTCGGGAACTATGGCTACACCTTC.

The V gene is TRBV6-6, the J gene TRBJ2-2; no clear D gene. Trimming pared 4 bases from V and 6 bases from J, leaving 6 bases between. The CDR3 has 12 amino acids. Germline V gene sequence: CDR1 MNHNY, CDR2 SVGAGI (reference sequence). CDR3 loop: CASSSFAGELFF. CDR3 nucleotides: TGTGCCAGCAGTTCCTTCGCCGGGGAGCTGTTTTTT.

This clone was counted many times. This chain joins TRBV28 and TRBJ2-7, with D possibly TRBD1 on 5 matching bases. The germline V and J ends were trimmed by 2 bases and 3 bases, with 8 bases remaining between them. Germline CDR1 is MDHEN and CDR2 is SYDVKM. The CDR3 consists of 13 residues. The CDR3 bases are TGTGCCAGCAGTTTAAGGGGCAGCTACGAGCAGTACGTC. Amino acid sequence: CASSLRGSYEQYV.

The chain employs TRBV5-1 and TRBJ2-1; 9 bases are a match to TRBD2. Unmatched junction bases numbered 10, after V lost 4 bases and J lost 5 bases. The CDR3 consists of 16 residues. In germline, CDR1 is SGHRS, CDR2 YFSETQ. CDR3 residues: CASSEGTSSGNNEQFF. CDR3 DNA: TGCGCCAGCAGCGAGGGGACTAGCTCTGGCAACAATGAGCAGTTCTTC.

CDR3 amino acids: CASSAGQGAGGELFF. CDR3 DNA sequence: TGTGCCAGCAGTGCAGGACAGGGGGCGGGCGGGGAGCTGTTTTTT. The chain carries TRBV9 and TRBJ2-2, with 11 bases identical to TRBD1. The germline gives CDR1 SGDLS, CDR2 YYNGEE. The V segment lost 5 bases and the J segment 7 bases; nucleotides outside the gene matches: 7. CDR3 size: 15 residues. Drawing the rest from reference TRBV9 and TRBJ2-2, the complete variable domain is DSGVTQTPKHLITATGQRVTLRCSPRSGDLSVYWYQQSLDQGLQFLIQYYNGEERAKGNILERFSAQQFPDLHSELNLSSLELGDSALYFCASSAGQGAGGELFFGEGSRLTVL.

V is TRBV28 and J is TRBJ2-7; 10 bases are a match to TRBD2. The CDR3 length is 17 residues. Looked up from germline, CDR1 is MDHEN and CDR2 is SYDVKM. The V gene end was trimmed by 2 bases and the J gene end by 9 bases; junction bases not matched to a gene: 16. CDR3 protein: CASSLPTLAGEGSGQYF. In nucleotides, the CDR3 is TGTGCCAGCAGTTTACCGACCCTAGCGGGAGAGGGTAGTGGGCAGTACTTC.

The V and J genes are TRBV9 and TRBJ2-1; 10 bases match TRBD2. CDR1 SGDLS and CDR2 YYNGEE come from the germline V gene. This CDR3 region has 18 residues. With 3 bases clipped from V and 0 bases from J, the junction kept 9 bases outside the gene matches. CDR3 protein: CASSANPGLAASYNEQFF. CDR3 coding DNA: TGTGCCAGCAGCGCCAACCCCGGACTAGCGGCCTCCTACAATGAGCAGTTCTTC.

The gene calls are TRBV7-6 and TRBJ2-5, with D perhaps TRBD2 (6 bases). Germline V gives CDR1 SGHVS, CDR2 FNYEAQ. The CDR3 runs to 15 residues. Trimming cost V 5 bases and J 1 base, with 14 bases left between them. The CDR3 protein is CASSARWEAQETQYF. Written as DNA, the CDR3 is TGTGCCAGCAGCGCCCGCTGGGAGGCCCAAGAGACCCAGTACTTC. The variable domain in full, with the rest retrieved from reference TRBV7-6 and TRBJ2-5, is GAGVSQSPRYKVTKRGQDVALRCDPISGHVSLYWYRQALGQGPEFLTYFNYEAQQDKSGLPNDRFSAERPEGSISTLTIQRTEQRDSAMYRCASSARWEAQETQYFGPGTRLLVL.

This chain joins TRBV29-1 and TRBJ1-1; tentatively, D is TRBD1 (6 bases). CDR1 is SQVTM and CDR2 is ANQGSEA in the germline V gene. The CDR3 is 12 residues long. V was trimmed by 5 bases and J by 4 bases, leaving 11 bases between them. CDR3 in DNA: TGCAGCGTTCGAGGGGGGGTCACTGAAGCTTTCTTT. This encodes CSVRGGVTEAFF.

The chain combines TRBV18 with TRBJ1-1, with 7 positions matching TRBD1. The CDR3 is 13 residues long. Germline V gene lookup returns CDR1 KGHSH and CDR2 LQKENI. Unmatched junction bases numbered 5, after V lost 2 bases and J lost 8 bases. The CDR3 DNA reads TGTGCCAGCTCACCAAAGAGACAGGGCGAAGCTTTCTTT. Its translation: CASSPKRQGEAFF.

The V and J genes are TRBV4-2 and TRBJ1-1, with unresolved D. CDR3 length: 15 amino acids. CDR1 is LGHNA and CDR2 is YNFKEQ in the germline V gene. V was clipped by 1 base and J by 0 bases, with 9 bases between them. CDR3 sequence: CASSQVLGVNTEAFF. DNA of the CDR3: TGTGCCAGCAGCCAAGTACTTGGAGTGAACACTGAAGCTTTCTTT.

The CDR3 region is CASSGSGGAKNIQYF. The CDR3 DNA reads as TGTGCCAGCAGTGGGAGCGGGGGAGCCAAAAACATTCAGTACTTC. The gene calls are TRBV2 and TRBJ2-4; 8 bases align to TRBD2. Germline V gene sequence: CDR1 SNHLY, CDR2 FYNNEI. The V and J ends lost 4 bases and 0 bases, in that order; junction bases with no gene match: 2. The CDR3 covers 15 residues.

The chain links TRBV6-1 to TRBJ1-3, with TRBD1 as a possible D gene (6 bases). Germline V CDR1 and CDR2: MNHNS, SASEGT. The V gene lost 8 bases and the J gene lost 2 bases, with 10 bases spanning the gap. The CDR3 is 13 amino acids. CDR3 sequence (DNA): TGTGCCAGCCAAAACAGGGCTGGAAACACCATATATTTT. Translation: CASQNRAGNTIYF.

The rearrangement links TRBV6-1 to TRBJ1-1, with TRBD1 identical over 7 bases. V shed 2 bases and J 0 bases; nucleotides not matched to a gene: 3. CDR1 is MNHNS, CDR2 SASEGT, per germline. The CDR3 has 15 amino acids. The CDR3 spells CASSESGQMNTEAFF. CDR3 coding DNA: TGTGCCAGCAGTGAATCGGGACAGATGAACACTGAAGCTTTCTTT.

This chain joins TRBV5-1 and TRBJ2-3, with 11 bases identical to TRBD2. The CDR3 runs 16 residues. V was clipped by 0 bases and J by 5 bases; unmatched bases: 5. Germline CDR1 is SGHRS and CDR2 is YFSETQ. CDR3 sequence reads: CASSLGLAGNQDTQYF. CDR3 in DNA: TGCGCCAGCAGCTTGGGACTAGCGGGAAACCAAGATACGCAGTATTTT.

V is TRBV2 and J is TRBJ1-5, with a possible D match to TRBD1 (6 bases). From germline, CDR1 is SNHLY and CDR2 FYNNEI. Trimming cost V 6 bases and J 1 base, with 13 bases left between them. The CDR3 sequence is 15 residues long. CDR3 nucleotides: TGTGCCAGCAGCGAGCGTGGACAGAGCAATCAGCCCCAGCATTTT. Translation gives CASSERGQSNQPQHF.

The chain recombines TRBV12-5 with TRBJ1-2; 9 nucleotides match TRBD1. The germline V gene encodes CDR1 LGHNT and CDR2 FRNRAP. The CDR3 is 15 residues long. V shed 5 bases and J 3 bases; nucleotides not matched to a gene: 7. CDR3: CASGPSRDRDYGYTF. The CDR3 coding sequence is TGTGCTAGTGGTCCGTCCCGGGACAGGGACTATGGCTACACCTTC.

The chain recombines TRBV28 with TRBJ2-5; D ambiguous. Matching the DNA end better, TRBJ2-7 makes the J call doubtful. This CDR3 has 11 amino acids. Germline lookup yields CDR1 MDHEN and CDR2 SYDVKM. The CDR3 DNA is TGTGCCAGCAGTTTCTCCTACGAGCAGTACTTC. Protein: CASSFSYEQYF.

The V gene is TRBV2, the J gene TRBJ2-5; 12 positions match TRBD2. V lost 6 bases, J lost 1 base, and 0 bases stayed unmatched. The germline gives CDR1 SNHLY, CDR2 FYNNEI. The CDR3 runs 14 residues. In DNA, the CDR3 is TGTGCCAGCAGGACTAGCGGGGGCCAAGAGACCCAGTACTTC. It codes for CASRTSGGQETQYF.

The rearrangement links TRBV19 to TRBJ1-2, with D possibly matching TRBD1 (6 bases). V was clipped by 8 bases and J by 5 bases, with 12 bases between them. The CDR3 totals 12 residues. The germline V gene encodes CDR1 LNHDA and CDR2 SQIVND (reference sequence). CDR3 nucleotides: TGTGCCAGTCAGGACAGAAGGTATGGCTACACCTTC. It specifies CASQDRRYGYTF. Full variable domain (rest looked up from reference TRBV19 and TRBJ1-2): DGGITQSPKYLFRKEGQNVTLSCEQNLNHDAMYWYRQDPGQGLRLIYYSQIVNDFQKGDIAEGYSVSREKKESFPLTVTSAQKNPTAFYLCASQDRRYGYTFGSGTRLTVV.

This chain connects TRBV7-9 to TRBJ2-2, with TRBD2 matching 11 bases. The CDR3 contains 18 residues. Germline lookup yields CDR1 SEHNR and CDR2 FQNEAQ (reference sequence). Trimming cost V 3 bases and J 4 bases; bases outside gene matches: 10. CDR3 in DNA: TGTGCCAGCAGCTTGAGAGTAGCGGGAGGGCATGGCACCGGGGAGCTGTTTTTT. The encoded protein is CASSLRVAGGHGTGELFF.

V usage is TRBV5-1 and J usage is TRBJ2-7; D remains unclear. Germline V gene lookup returns CDR1 SGHRS and CDR2 YFSETQ. V lost 0 bases to trimming and J lost 0 bases, with 7 bases between them. The CDR3 is made up of 14 amino acids. The CDR3 DNA reads as TGCGCCAGCAGCTTGGCCAGCGACTCCTACGAGCAGTACTTC. The encoded protein is CASSLASDSYEQYF.

The CDR3 DNA follows: TGTGCCAGCAGTCAAACGGACGGACTGCGTACGCAGTATTTT. Amino acid sequence: CASSQTDGLRTQYF. V usage is TRBV28 and J usage is TRBJ2-3; D perhaps matches TRBD2 (5 bases). The CDR3 spans 14 residues. V lost 5 bases and J lost 8, with 17 bases in between. In germline, CDR1 is MDHEN, CDR2 SYDVKM.

The J gene is TRBJ1-2, the V gene TRBV5-1; D is unclear. The CDR3 has 12 residues. Trimming cost V 4 bases and J 4 bases, with 8 bases left between them. In germline, CDR1 is SGHRS, CDR2 YFSETQ. CDR3 in amino acids: CASSPGSYGYTF. CDR3 DNA sequence: TGCGCCAGCAGCCCGGGATCCTATGGCTACACCTTC.

The chain is built from TRBV28 and TRBJ2-1; 7 bases agree with TRBD1. This CDR3 comprises 15 residues. Trimming removed 6 bases from V and 4 bases from J; junction bases left unmatched: 9. CDR1 is MDHEN and CDR2 is SYDVKM in the germline V gene. For the CDR3, the DNA is TGTGCCAGCAGGGAAGGGGGCCCGCCTTACAATGAGCAGTTCTTC. It encodes CASREGGPPYNEQFF.

This chain links TRBV5-4 with TRBJ2-3; TRBD2 matches 13 bases. Per germline, CDR1 SGHNT and CDR2 YYREEE (reference sequence). The CDR3 is made up of 15 amino acids. The V gene end was trimmed by 5 bases and the J gene end by 5 bases; junction bases not matched to a gene: 5. CDR3 amino acids: CASSVGLAGRDTQYF. CDR3 DNA: TGTGCCAGCAGTGTGGGACTAGCGGGACGAGATACGCAGTATTTT.

The chain links TRBV5-1 to TRBJ1-3; D ambiguous. Germline lookup yields CDR1 SGHRS and CDR2 YFSETQ. The CDR3 spans 15 residues. V was cut by 5 bases and J by 4 bases, with 16 bases left in between. CDR3 DNA: TGCGCCAGCAGTCTGGAGGGAGGTCTGGGAAACACCATATATTTT. Translated: CASSLEGGLGNTIYF. Complete variable domain (other parts from reference TRBV5-1 and TRBJ1-3): KAGVTQTPRYLIKTRGQQVTLSCSPISGHRSVSWYQQTPGQGLQFLFEYFSETQRNKGNFPGRFSGRQFSNSRSEMNVSTLELGDSALYLCASSLEGGLGNTIYFGEGSWLTVV.